These 27 T cell receptor beta chains originate from one sample sequenced in a study of OX40 agonist ivuxolimab in advanced cancers. Profiled with immunoSEQ multiplex PCR; TCRdb holds only in-frame clones, not every one. In the table there are tens of thousands of clones, roughly 88% of which are singletons. The input for sequencing was CD4+ or CD8+ T cells sorted from blood, taken in a trial of the OX40 agonist ivuxolimab. The receptors stem from an adult with an advanced solid tumor such as melanoma, head and neck, liver or kidney cancer.

V is TRBV6-6 and J is TRBJ1-1; perhaps TRBD1 as D (5 bases). The V gene's germline CDR1 is MNHNY and CDR2 SVGAGI (reference sequence). Trimming removed 5 bases from V and 8 bases from J, with 9 bases in between. CDR3 length equals 11 residues. CDR3 DNA: TGTGCCAGCAGTCCTAGGACAGAAGCTTTCTTT. Its protein is CASSPRTEAFF.

V usage is TRBV5-6 and J usage is TRBJ1-2; 8 bases match TRBD1. The V gene's germline CDR1 is SGHDT and CDR2 YYEEEE. V lost 5 bases to trimming and J lost 6 bases; unmatched junction nucleotides: 6. This CDR3 has 13 amino acids. CDR3 loop: CASSQDRADGYTF. CDR3 sequence (DNA): TGTGCCAGCAGTCAGGACAGGGCTGATGGCTACACCTTC.

The chain links TRBV6-5 to TRBJ2-2, with D possibly TRBD2 on 6 matching bases. The CDR3 contains 14 residues. In germline, CDR1 is MNHEY, CDR2 SVGAGI. V lost 7 bases and J lost 8, with 17 bases in between. The CDR3, as DNA: TGTGCCAGCACCCGGGACTTCTTTGGGGGGGAGCTGTTTTTT. Translated: CASTRDFFGGELFF.

This sequence joins TRBV30 and TRBJ1-1; 10 nucleotides line up with TRBD1. With 2 bases clipped from V and 3 bases from J, the junction kept 6 bases outside the gene matches. In germline, CDR1 is GTSNPN, CDR2 SVGIG (reference sequence). The CDR3 is 15 amino acids. CDR3 nucleotide sequence: TGTGCCTGGAGTTTAGGGGACAGGGGTCACACTGAAGCTTTCTTT. It is translated as CAWSLGDRGHTEAFF.

J is TRBJ1-5 and V is TRBV11-2; D is uncertain. The germline CDR1 and CDR2 sequences are SGHAT and FQNNGV. Trimming left V 2 bases short and J 6 bases short, with 8 bases between. CDR3 length: 13 amino acids. The CDR3 DNA follows: TGTGCCAGCAGCTTAAAGGCGTTTCAGCCCCAGCATTTT. It translates to CASSLKAFQPQHF.

V usage is TRBV6-1 and J usage is TRBJ1-2, with TRBD1 matching over 8 bases. CDR3 size: 13 residues. J was trimmed by 8 bases and V by 10 bases; bases with no gene match: 12. Germline values: CDR1 MNHNS, CDR2 SASEGT. Written as DNA, the CDR3 is TGTGCCACAACCGGGACAGGAAAAGACGGCTACACCTTC. Translated: CATTGTGKDGYTF.

The genes are TRBV2 and TRBJ2-7, with D hard to call. Per the germline V gene, CDR1 is SNHLY and CDR2 is FYNNEI. V was cut by 6 bases and J by 3 bases, with 9 bases left in between. The CDR3 loop spans 12 amino acids. Here the CDR3 DNA reads TGTGCCAGCAGCCGTCAAGACTACGAGCAGTACTTC. It specifies CASSRQDYEQYF.

The genes are TRBV7-9 and TRBJ2-2; weak D call: TRBD2 (6 bases). The CDR3 is 16 residues long. CDR1 and CDR2 from the germline V gene are SEHNR and FQNEAQ (reference sequence). Trimming took 0 bases from V and 4 from J, leaving 12 bases between them. The CDR3 coding sequence is TGTGCCAGCAGCTTAGCAATAGGGGAGGCCACCGGGGAGCTGTTTTTT. It yields the protein CASSLAIGEATGELFF.

V is TRBV5-1 and J is TRBJ1-2; 7 bases line up with TRBD1. The trim removed 0 bases at V and 4 bases at J, leaving 15 bases unmatched. Germline CDR1 is SGHRS and CDR2 is YFSETQ. The CDR3 spans 18 residues. In DNA, the CDR3 is TGCGCCAGCAGCTTGGGGAACCTCAGAGGGGCAGGGGGCTATGGCTACACCTTC. This sequence encodes CASSLGNLRGAGGYGYTF.

The sample holds one count of this clone. V gene TRBV4-1 combines with J gene TRBJ2-7; D possibly matches TRBD1 or TRBD2 (5 bases each). Per the germline V gene, CDR1 is MGHRA and CDR2 is YSYEKL. Trimming pared 3 bases from V and 5 bases from J, leaving 20 bases between. This CDR3 is built from 16 residues. CDR3 bases: TGCGCCAGCAGCCAGAGCTACCGGGACCCCTCACACGAGCAGTACTTC. Protein: CASSQSYRDPSHEQYF.

The chain uses TRBV28 and TRBJ1-2, with D unclear. The CDR3 loop spans 12 amino acids. Trimming shortened V by 4 bases and J by 4 bases, and 7 bases separated the two germline ends. Per the germline V gene, CDR1 is MDHEN and CDR2 is SYDVKM. The CDR3 bases are TGTGCCAGCAGTTCCTCGGGCTATGGCTACACCTTC. Amino acid sequence: CASSSSGYGYTF.

This clone was seen just once. The chain couples TRBV5-6 to TRBJ2-3; the match to TRBD2 covers 7 bases. Germline values: CDR1 SGHDT, CDR2 YYEEEE. The CDR3 consists of 15 residues. Trimming removed 4 bases from V and 0 bases from J; junction bases left unmatched: 5. The CDR3 DNA reads as TGTGCCAGCAGCCGGGGGACTACAAGCACAGATACGCAGTATTTT. Its translation: CASSRGTTSTDTQYF.

V gene TRBV2 combines with J gene TRBJ2-1; weak D call: TRBD2 (6 bases). Trimming removed 5 bases from V and 7 bases from J, with 18 bases in between. Germline V gene sequence: CDR1 SNHLY, CDR2 FYNNEI. The CDR3 length is 15 residues. The CDR3 sequence is CASSWDGSRTNEQFF. The CDR3 bases are TGTGCCAGCAGTTGGGACGGGAGCCGGACAAATGAGCAGTTCTTC.

This chain joins TRBV28 and TRBJ2-7, with 10 nucleotides matching TRBD2. With 5 bases clipped from V and 6 bases from J, the junction kept 7 bases outside the gene matches. CDR3 length equals 14 residues. CDR1 and CDR2 from the germline V gene are MDHEN and SYDVKM. The DNA of the CDR3 is TGTGCCAGCAGTCTGCTAGCGGGAGAGCCCGAGCAGTACTTC. As protein: CASSLLAGEPEQYF. The full variable domain, completed using reference TRBV28 and TRBJ2-7, is DVKVTQSSRYLVKRTGEKVFLECVQDMDHENMFWYRQDPGLGLRLIYFSYDVKMKEKGDIPEGYSVSREKKERFSLILESASTNQTSMYLCASSLLAGEPEQYFGPGTRLTVT.

This clone was observed a single time. This chain connects TRBV18 to TRBJ2-7; 11 bases fit TRBD2. J lost 0 bases, V lost 2 bases, and 0 bases had no gene match. Germline-derived CDR1 and CDR2 are KGHSH and LQKENI. The CDR3 is made up of 15 amino acids. CDR3 residues: CASSPGLAGSYEQYF. The CDR3 coding sequence is TGTGCCAGCTCACCAGGACTAGCGGGCTCCTACGAGCAGTACTTC.

This clone was counted a single time. The V call is TRBV7-6, the J call TRBJ2-5; D is possibly TRBD1 or TRBD2 (5 bases each). This CDR3 has 12 amino acids. Germline V gene lookup returns CDR1 SGHVS and CDR2 FNYEAQ. V lost 3 bases to trimming and J lost 8 bases, with 10 bases between them. CDR3 in DNA: TGTGCCAGCAGCTTTTCCGGGGACACCCAGTACTTC. Its protein product is CASSFSGDTQYF.

This chain connects TRBV4-2 to TRBJ1-6; possibly TRBD1 for D (5 bases). The germline V gene has CDR1 LGHNA and CDR2 YNFKEQ. V shed 4 bases and J shed 6 bases, with 10 bases lying between them. This CDR3 contains 14 residues. The CDR3 DNA sequence: TGTGCCAGCAGCCTCGAGGGGAGTAATTCACCCCTCCACTTT. Translation gives CASSLEGSNSPLHF.

This rearrangement joins TRBV20-1 to TRBJ1-1; the D is unclear. The CDR3 is 10 amino acids. Germline loops: CDR1 DFQATT, CDR2 SNEGSKA (reference sequence). V lost 8 bases and J 3 bases, leaving 7 bases between the germline ends. CDR3: CSCQDTEAFF. The CDR3 DNA sequence: TGCAGTTGCCAGGACACTGAAGCTTTCTTT.

V usage is TRBV6-6 and J usage is TRBJ2-2, with TRBD2 matching over 9 bases. The CDR3 runs 14 residues. Germline V gene sequence: CDR1 MNHNY, CDR2 SVGAGI (reference sequence). V shed 6 bases, J shed 7 bases, and the junction held 6 bases outside the gene matches. This chain's CDR3 is CASSQGLARGELFF. DNA of the CDR3: TGTGCCAGCAGCCAGGGACTAGCTCGCGGGGAGCTGTTTTTT.

The genes are TRBV9 and TRBJ2-2; 9 nucleotides match TRBD2. This CDR3 spans 15 amino acids. Looked up from germline, CDR1 is SGDLS and CDR2 is YYNGEE. V was pared by 0 bases and J by 3 bases, with 0 bases of the junction left unmatched. The DNA of the CDR3 is TGTGCCAGCAGCGTAGGCGGGAGGGACACCGGGGAGCTGTTTTTT. Its protein product is CASSVGGRDTGELFF.

DNA of the CDR3: TGTGCCAGCAGGCCGGGACAGTACACTGAAGCTTTCTTT. The encoded protein is CASRPGQYTEAFF. This chain joins TRBV6-5 and TRBJ1-1, with 7 bases matching TRBD1. The CDR3 is 13 amino acids. CDR1 is MNHEY, CDR2 SVGAGI, per germline. Losses at the gene ends were 6 bases for V and 3 bases for J; bases not matched to a gene: 4.

This clone has more than one count but fewer than ten. This rearrangement joins TRBV2 to TRBJ2-7; 10 nucleotides line up with TRBD2. The CDR3 has 15 residues. Trimming took 7 bases from V and 6 from J; bases not matched to a gene: 12. In germline, CDR1 is SNHLY, CDR2 FYNNEI. The CDR3 loop reads CASKPQPAGGGEQYF. DNA of the CDR3: TGTGCCAGCAAACCCCAGCCAGCGGGAGGGGGCGAGCAGTACTTC.

The rearrangement links TRBV19 to TRBJ2-3, with 7 positions matching TRBD2. CDR1 is LNHDA and CDR2 is SQIVND in the germline V gene (reference sequence). This CDR3 contains 16 residues. V trimming: 3 bases; J trimming: 3 bases; junction bases outside the gene matches: 9. CDR3: CASSMGTRAGTDTQYF. The DNA for the CDR3 is TGTGCCAGTAGTATGGGGACCAGAGCGGGAACAGATACGCAGTATTTT. Together with reference TRBV19 and TRBJ2-3, the CDR3 gives the full variable domain: DGGITQSPKYLFRKEGQNVTLSCEQNLNHDAMYWYRQDPGQGLRLIYYSQIVNDFQKGDIAEGYSVSREKKESFPLTVTSAQKNPTAFYLCASSMGTRAGTDTQYFGPGTRLTVL.

J is TRBJ2-5 and V is TRBV6-6; D gene unclear. The J call is in doubt because the DNA end fits TRBJ2-7 better. CDR3 length: 12 amino acids. The germline CDR1 and CDR2 sequences are MNHNY and SVGAGI (reference sequence). The CDR3 sequence: CASSPVPYEQYF. The CDR3, as DNA: TGTGCCAGCAGTCCTGTCCCCTACGAGCAGTACTTC.

This rearrangement joins TRBV30 to TRBJ2-1; 14 bases match TRBD2. CDR1 and CDR2 from the germline V gene are GTSNPN and SVGIG (reference sequence). CDR3 length equals 12 residues. The junction had 3 bases not matched to a gene; V was cut back by 8 bases and J by 9 bases. The CDR3 is CAGGLAGVEQFF. CDR3 nucleotides: TGTGCCGGGGGACTAGCGGGAGTTGAGCAGTTCTTC.

The chain has TRBV6-1 and TRBJ2-7; D unresolved. Germline lookup yields CDR1 MNHNS and CDR2 SASEGT. V was clipped by 2 bases and J by 7 bases, with 12 bases between them. This CDR3 has 13 amino acids. The CDR3 DNA reads TGTGCCAGCAGTGAACGCCTCCGTCGGGAGCAGTACTTC. As protein: CASSERLRREQYF.

The rearrangement uses TRBV7-2 and TRBJ2-7, with D uncertain. Germline V gene data show CDR1 as SGHTA and CDR2 as FQGNSA. V lost 5 bases, J lost 9 bases, and 17 bases lay in between. The CDR3 covers 13 residues. The CDR3 bases are TGTGCCAGCAGCGTGTACGGCCACCTTGGGCAGTACTTC. Its translation: CASSVYGHLGQYF.